This T cell receptor (beta chain) was found in a study of blood T cell repertoires in COVID-19. Study-wide context: Some COVID-19 samples were acute and others convalescent; all came from the United States, Italy and Spain. PBMCs, B-cell-depleted T cells, or T cells were the source of the cDNA or gDNA that made up the material.

In the original analysis: Amplification of reference gene primers provided the estimated nucleated cell counts. The assay was immunoSEQ multiplex PCR, and TCRdb's table has in-frame clones only and misses some. V and J calls and clone size are those listed in that table; D and trimming were worked out from the DNA. The sample comprises approximately 410,000 clones, roughly 85% of which are singletons, and 1.4% rests with the top ten. The origin of this receptor is a woman in her twenties or thirties with active or convalescent COVID-19. Sequenced: peripheral blood.

CDR3 region: CASSGQPNTEAFF. The CDR3 region has the DNA TGTGCCAGCAGTGGACAACCGAACACTGAAGCTTTCTTT. The V call is TRBV2, the J call TRBJ1-1; D uncertain. The germline gives CDR1 SNHLY, CDR2 FYNNEI. The CDR3 is made up of 13 amino acids. Trimming stripped 4 bases from V and 1 base from J, with 7 bases between.